These 16 T cell receptor beta chains were all obtained from the same sample, sequenced in a study of cytomegalovirus exposure and HLA in healthy donors. The PCR ran on 60 Vbeta and 13 Jbeta primers. Libraries were prepared by immunoSEQ multiplex PCR; TCRdb keeps only in-frame clonotypes and omits some of them. The sample includes about 220,000 clones, around 76% of them seen just once. The sequencing input was PBMCs. The receptors were gathered from a man younger than 35 in good health and CMV-seronegative.

This clone occurred once. Distinct nucleotide sequences in the sample also encode this CDR3. This chain joins TRBV29-1 and TRBJ2-7, with 8 bases lining up with TRBD2. Germline CDR1 and CDR2: SQVTM and ANQGSEA. V gave up 6 bases and J gave up 5 bases; unmatched junction bases: 15. The CDR3 has 15 amino acids. The CDR3 region has the DNA TGCAGCGTCCGGGGCTTAGCGGGAAATTTCCACGAGCAGTACTTC. It specifies CSVRGLAGNFHEQYF.

J is TRBJ2-1 and V is TRBV11-2; 11 nucleotides agree with TRBD2. The ends lost 1 base at V and 9 bases at J; junction bases unmatched: 8. The length of the CDR3 is 16 residues. In germline, CDR1 is SGHAT, CDR2 FQNNGV. CDR3 region: CASSLVGLAGGLEQFF. The CDR3 nucleotides are TGTGCCAGCAGCTTAGTTGGTCTAGCGGGAGGCCTTGAGCAGTTCTTC.

The chain uses TRBV7-9 and TRBJ1-5; D ambiguous. The germline gives CDR1 SEHNR, CDR2 FQNEAQ (reference sequence). The length of the CDR3 is 12 residues. Trimming stripped 4 bases from V and 4 bases from J, with 5 bases between. The DNA of the CDR3 is TGTGCCAGCAGCTACCAGAATCAGCCCCAGCATTTT. It yields the protein CASSYQNQPQHF.

The genes are TRBV9 and TRBJ1-1; 8 bases fit TRBD1. The CDR3 runs to 13 residues. V was pared by 4 bases and J by 5 bases, with 4 bases of the junction left unmatched. Germline V CDR1 and CDR2: SGDLS, YYNGEE. CDR3 sequence reads: CASSFDRGTEAFF. CDR3 coding DNA: TGTGCCAGCAGCTTCGACAGGGGAACTGAAGCTTTCTTT.

The rearrangement links TRBV7-8 to TRBJ1-1, with a weak D call TRBD1 (6 bases). CDR1 is SGHVS, CDR2 FQNEAQ, per germline. Trimming shortened V by 1 base and J by 1 base, and 7 bases separated the two germline ends. The CDR3 is made up of 14 amino acids. The CDR3 here is CASSLVGGNTEAFF. For the CDR3, the DNA is TGTGCCAGCAGCTTAGTAGGGGGGAACACTGAAGCTTTCTTT.

The chain recombines TRBV15 with TRBJ2-1; 10 bases align to TRBD2. The V gene's germline CDR1 is LNHNV and CDR2 YYDKDF (reference sequence). V dropped 0 bases and J dropped 9; count of bases not matched to a gene: 2. There are 14 residues in the CDR3. CDR3 loop: CATSRELAGGEQFF. The CDR3 DNA reads as TGTGCCACCAGCAGAGAGTTAGCGGGGGGTGAGCAGTTCTTC.

The count of this clone is one. The V and J genes are TRBV10-2 and TRBJ1-5; perhaps TRBD1 as D (6 bases). Between the trimmed V and J ends, which lost 3 bases and 4 bases, there was a span of 10 bases. Germline-derived CDR1 and CDR2 are WSHSY and SAAADI. This CDR3 region has 14 residues. CDR3 DNA sequence: TGCGCCAGCAGTGACCGGACAGAGAATCAGCCCCAGCATTTT. This gives the protein CASSDRTENQPQHF.

This sequence joins TRBV30 and TRBJ2-5; 10 nucleotides align to TRBD2. The J call is uncertain, as TRBJ2-7 better fits the DNA end. This CDR3 contains 16 residues. From germline, CDR1 is GTSNPN and CDR2 SVGIG (reference sequence). The chain's CDR3 is CAWRPAGGPLESEQYF. CDR3 nucleotide sequence: TGTGCCTGGAGGCCAGCGGGAGGGCCCTTGGAGTCCGAGCAGTACTTC.

The chain has TRBV5-1 and TRBJ1-1; no firm D call. The germline V gene encodes CDR1 SGHRS and CDR2 YFSETQ. V was clipped by 2 bases and J by 5 bases, with 4 bases between them. This CDR3 spans 11 amino acids. The CDR3 DNA follows: TGCGCCAGCAGCTTCGGGACTGAAGCTTTCTTT. This translates into CASSFGTEAFF.

The gene calls are TRBV7-3 and TRBJ2-5; D uncertain. Per the germline V gene, CDR1 is SGHTA and CDR2 is FQGTGA. The V gene lost 1 base and the J gene lost 5 bases, with 14 bases spanning the gap. The CDR3 is made up of 15 amino acids. DNA for the CDR3: TGTGCCAGCAGCTTAATTCAGGCCCCCGAGGAGACCCAGTACTTC. It specifies CASSLIQAPEETQYF.

The sample holds a few counts of this clone. V gene TRBV2 combines with J gene TRBJ2-7, with 11 positions matching TRBD1. The CDR3 is 15 amino acids. Germline values: CDR1 SNHLY, CDR2 FYNNEI. After removal of 7 bases from V and 3 bases from J, the junction contained 8 bases not matched to a gene. The DNA for the CDR3 is TGTGCCAGCACCTTAAGGGACAGGGGGGTCTACGAGCAGTACTTC. Amino acid sequence: CASTLRDRGVYEQYF.

Only a few counts were recorded for this clone. The chain carries TRBV7-3 and TRBJ1-1, with D tentatively TRBD1 (6 bases). CDR1 is SGHTA and CDR2 is FQGTGA in the germline V gene. CDR3 size: 14 residues. V was pared by 3 bases and J by 1 base, with 9 bases between. The CDR3 DNA is TGTGCCAGCAGCTTGGGACATTCGAACACTGAAGCTTTCTTT. Encoded protein: CASSLGHSNTEAFF.

The chain employs TRBV4-2 and TRBJ2-7, with D tentatively TRBD1 (5 bases). V was trimmed by 0 bases and J by 3 bases, leaving 12 bases between them. The CDR3 runs to 15 residues. Germline V gives CDR1 LGHNA, CDR2 YNFKEQ. This CDR3 is CASSQEGASSYEQYF. The CDR3 DNA is TGTGCCAGCAGCCAAGAAGGGGCAAGTAGCTACGAGCAGTACTTC.

The chain employs TRBV5-1 and TRBJ2-5; TRBD1 aligns across 9 bases. Unmatched junction bases numbered 8, after V lost 4 bases and J lost 4 bases. This CDR3 is built from 15 residues. Germline V gene data show CDR1 as SGHRS and CDR2 as YFSETQ. The CDR3, as DNA: TGCGCCAGCAGCGCTCTACAGGGGGCTGGAGAGACCCAGTACTTC. Protein product: CASSALQGAGETQYF.

The chain combines TRBV6-5 with TRBJ1-2; 10 nucleotides agree with TRBD1. J gave up 5 bases and V 5 bases, and 8 bases lay outside the gene matches. The CDR3 is 15 residues long. Germline CDR1 reads MNHEY; CDR2 reads SVGAGI. Written as DNA, the CDR3 is TGTGCCAGCAGTGGCGGACAGGGGGGGAGTTATGGCTACACCTTC. This sequence encodes CASSGGQGGSYGYTF.

The chain carries TRBV6-1 and TRBJ1-1, with TRBD1 matching 7 bases. CDR3 length: 14 amino acids. The germline V gene has CDR1 MNHNS and CDR2 SASEGT. Unmatched junction bases numbered 5, after V lost 4 bases and J lost 3 bases. CDR3 residues: CASSVNTGDTEAFF. The DNA for the CDR3 is TGTGCCAGCAGTGTAAACACAGGGGACACTGAAGCTTTCTTT.